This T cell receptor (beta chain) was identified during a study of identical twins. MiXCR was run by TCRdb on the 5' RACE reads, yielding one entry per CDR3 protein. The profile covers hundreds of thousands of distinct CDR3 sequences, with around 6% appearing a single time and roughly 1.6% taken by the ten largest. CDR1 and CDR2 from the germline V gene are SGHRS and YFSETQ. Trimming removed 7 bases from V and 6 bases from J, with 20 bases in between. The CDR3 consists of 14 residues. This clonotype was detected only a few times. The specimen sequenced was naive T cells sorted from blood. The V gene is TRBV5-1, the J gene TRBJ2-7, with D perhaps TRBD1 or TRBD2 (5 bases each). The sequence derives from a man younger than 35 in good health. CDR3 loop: CASGPGKGTVEQYF. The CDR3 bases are TGCGCCAGCGGCCCAGGGAAAGGGACGGTCGAGCAGTACTTC.